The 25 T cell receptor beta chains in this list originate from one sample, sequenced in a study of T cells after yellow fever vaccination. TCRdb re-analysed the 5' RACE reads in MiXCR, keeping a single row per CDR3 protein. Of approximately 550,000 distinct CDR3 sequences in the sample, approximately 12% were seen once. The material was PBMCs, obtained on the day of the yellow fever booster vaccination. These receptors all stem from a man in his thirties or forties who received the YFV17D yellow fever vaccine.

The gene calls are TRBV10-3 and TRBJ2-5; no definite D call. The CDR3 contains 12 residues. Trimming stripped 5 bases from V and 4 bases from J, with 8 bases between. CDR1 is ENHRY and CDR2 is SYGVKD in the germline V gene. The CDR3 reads CAISTVGETQYF. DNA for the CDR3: TGTGCCATCAGTACAGTAGGAGAGACCCAGTACTTC.

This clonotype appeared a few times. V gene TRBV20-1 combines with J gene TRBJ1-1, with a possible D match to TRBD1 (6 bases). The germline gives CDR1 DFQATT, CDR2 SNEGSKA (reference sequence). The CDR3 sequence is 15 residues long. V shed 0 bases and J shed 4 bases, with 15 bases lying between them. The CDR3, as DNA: TGCAGTGCTAGAGATGGAGCAGGGGTGGCCACTGAAGCTTTCTTT. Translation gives CSARDGAGVATEAFF.

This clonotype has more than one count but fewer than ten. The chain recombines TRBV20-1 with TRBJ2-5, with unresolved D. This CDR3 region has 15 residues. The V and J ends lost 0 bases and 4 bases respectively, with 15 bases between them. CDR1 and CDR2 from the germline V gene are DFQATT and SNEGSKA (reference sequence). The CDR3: CSARDRRAGGETQYF. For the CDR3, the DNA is TGCAGTGCTAGAGATCGTCGGGCAGGCGGAGAGACCCAGTACTTC.

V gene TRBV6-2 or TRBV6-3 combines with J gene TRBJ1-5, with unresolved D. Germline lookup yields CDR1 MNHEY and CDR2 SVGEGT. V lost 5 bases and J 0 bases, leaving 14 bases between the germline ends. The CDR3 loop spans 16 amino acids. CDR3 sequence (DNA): TGTGCCAGCAGTCTTCGCGGACCTTATAGCAATCAGCCCCAGCATTTT. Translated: CASSLRGPYSNQPQHF.

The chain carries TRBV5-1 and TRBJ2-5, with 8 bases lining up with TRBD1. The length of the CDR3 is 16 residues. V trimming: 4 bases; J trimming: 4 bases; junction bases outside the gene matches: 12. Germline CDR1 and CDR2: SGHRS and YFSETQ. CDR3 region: CASSRTGQGTLETQYF. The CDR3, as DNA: TGCGCCAGCAGCAGGACCGGACAGGGCACCTTAGAGACCCAGTACTTC.

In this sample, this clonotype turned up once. CDR3 bases: TGTGCCAGCAGAAAGACTAGCGGGGTCCAAGAGACCCAGTACTTC. It translates to CASRKTSGVQETQYF. V and J are TRBV27 and TRBJ2-5, with 11 bases lining up with TRBD2. V was pared by 6 bases and J by 1 base, with 4 bases of the junction left unmatched. Germline CDR1 MNHEY, CDR2 SMNVEV (reference sequence). The CDR3 is 15 residues long.

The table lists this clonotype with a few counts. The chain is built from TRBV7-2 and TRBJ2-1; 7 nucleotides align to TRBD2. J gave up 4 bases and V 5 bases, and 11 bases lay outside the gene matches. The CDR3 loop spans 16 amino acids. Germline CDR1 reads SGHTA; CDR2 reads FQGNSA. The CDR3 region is CASSLGGEGSYNEQFF. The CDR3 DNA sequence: TGTGCCAGCAGCCTGGGGGGGGAGGGCTCTTACAATGAGCAGTTCTTC.

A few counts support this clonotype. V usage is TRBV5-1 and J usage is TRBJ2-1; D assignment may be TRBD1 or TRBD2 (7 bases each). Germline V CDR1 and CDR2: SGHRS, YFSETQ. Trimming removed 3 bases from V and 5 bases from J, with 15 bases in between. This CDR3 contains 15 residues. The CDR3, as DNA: TGCGCCAGCAGCTCAGGGGGGGGGCCACACAATGAGCAGTTCTTC. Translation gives CASSSGGGPHNEQFF.

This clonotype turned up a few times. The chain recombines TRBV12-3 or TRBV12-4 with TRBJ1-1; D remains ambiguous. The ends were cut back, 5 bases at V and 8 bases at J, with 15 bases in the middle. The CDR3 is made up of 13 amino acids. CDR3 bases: TGTGCCAGCAGTAAACCGGGAGCCCCAGAAGCTTTCTTT. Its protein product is CASSKPGAPEAFF.

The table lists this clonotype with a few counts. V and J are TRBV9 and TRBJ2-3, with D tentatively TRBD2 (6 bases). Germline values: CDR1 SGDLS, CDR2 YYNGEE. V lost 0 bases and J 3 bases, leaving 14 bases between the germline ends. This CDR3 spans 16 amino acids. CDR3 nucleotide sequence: TGTGCCAGCAGCGTAGTGGCTAGCGAGCCAACAGATACGCAGTATTTT. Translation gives CASSVVASEPTDTQYF. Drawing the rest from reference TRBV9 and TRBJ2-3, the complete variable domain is DSGVTQTPKHLITATGQRVTLRCSPRSGDLSVYWYQQSLDQGLQFLIQYYNGEERAKGNILERFSAQQFPDLHSELNLSSLELGDSALYFCASSVVASEPTDTQYFGPGTRLTVL.

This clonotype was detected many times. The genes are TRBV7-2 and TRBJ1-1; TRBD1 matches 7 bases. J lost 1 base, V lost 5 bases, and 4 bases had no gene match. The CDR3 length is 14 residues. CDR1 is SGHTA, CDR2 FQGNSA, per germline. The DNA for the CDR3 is TGTGCCAGCAGCCCCTGGACAGGGAACACTGAAGCTTTCTTT. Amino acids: CASSPWTGNTEAFF.

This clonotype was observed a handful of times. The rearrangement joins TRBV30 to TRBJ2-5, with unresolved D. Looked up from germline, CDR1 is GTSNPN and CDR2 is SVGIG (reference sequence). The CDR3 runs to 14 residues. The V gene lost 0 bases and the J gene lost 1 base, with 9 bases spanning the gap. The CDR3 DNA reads TGTGCCTGGAGTGTCAACATCGGCCAAGAGACCCAGTACTTC. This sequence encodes CAWSVNIGQETQYF.

The CDR3 region has the DNA TGCAGCGGGGGCGGCAGTAACTATGGCTACACCTTC. It codes for CSGGGSNYGYTF. V gene TRBV29-1 combines with J gene TRBJ1-2; TRBD1 is a possible D gene (5 bases). The germline V gene encodes CDR1 SQVTM and CDR2 ANQGSEA. The V end lost 7 bases, the J end lost 1 base, and 10 bases lay between the germline ends. The CDR3 is 12 residues long.

CDR3 in amino acids: CASSYERPNTGELFF. CDR3 nucleotide sequence: TGTGCCAGCAGTTATGAGAGGCCGAACACCGGGGAGCTGTTTTTT. The chain links TRBV6-5 to TRBJ2-2, with unresolved D. This CDR3 comprises 15 residues. V gave up 3 bases and J gave up 0 bases, with 8 bases separating them. Germline CDR1 and CDR2: MNHEY and SVGAGI.

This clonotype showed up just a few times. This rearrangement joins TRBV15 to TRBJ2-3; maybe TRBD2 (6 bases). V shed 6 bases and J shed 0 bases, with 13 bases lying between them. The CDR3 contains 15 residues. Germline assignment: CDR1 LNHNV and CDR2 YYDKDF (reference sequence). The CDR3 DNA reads TGTGCCACCAGTGTCCTAGCGATGAGCACAGATACGCAGTATTTT. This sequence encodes CATSVLAMSTDTQYF.

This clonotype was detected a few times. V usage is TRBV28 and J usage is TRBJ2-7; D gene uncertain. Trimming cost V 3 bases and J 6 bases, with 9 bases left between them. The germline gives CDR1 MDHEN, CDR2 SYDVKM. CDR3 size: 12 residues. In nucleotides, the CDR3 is TGTGCCAGCAGTTTGGGTCCAATCGAGCAGTACTTC. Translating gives CASSLGPIEQYF.

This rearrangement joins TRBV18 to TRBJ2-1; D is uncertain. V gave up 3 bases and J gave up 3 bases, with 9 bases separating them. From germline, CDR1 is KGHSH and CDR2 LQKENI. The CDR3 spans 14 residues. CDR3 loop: CASSPSRDYNEQFF. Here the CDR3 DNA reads TGTGCCAGCTCACCTAGTAGGGACTACAATGAGCAGTTCTTC.

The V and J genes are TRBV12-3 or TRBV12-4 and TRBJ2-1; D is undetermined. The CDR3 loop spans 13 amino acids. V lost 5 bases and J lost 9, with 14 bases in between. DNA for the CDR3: TGTGCCAGCAGTCCGTCGACATATTTTGAGCAGTTCTTC. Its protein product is CASSPSTYFEQFF.

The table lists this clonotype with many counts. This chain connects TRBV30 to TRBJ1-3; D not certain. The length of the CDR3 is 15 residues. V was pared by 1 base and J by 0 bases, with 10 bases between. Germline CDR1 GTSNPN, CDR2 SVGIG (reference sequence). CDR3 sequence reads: CAWSGGLTSGNTIYF. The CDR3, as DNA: TGTGCCTGGAGTGGCGGGTTGACCTCTGGAAACACCATATATTTT.

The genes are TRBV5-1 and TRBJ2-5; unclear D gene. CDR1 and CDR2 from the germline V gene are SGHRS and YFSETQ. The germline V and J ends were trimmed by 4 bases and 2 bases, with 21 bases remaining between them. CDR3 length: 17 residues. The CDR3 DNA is TGCGCCAGCAGCCTTGTTGGCCGGTTGACGGAGCAAGAGACCCAGTACTTC. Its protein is CASSLVGRLTEQETQYF. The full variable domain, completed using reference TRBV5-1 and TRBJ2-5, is KAGVTQTPRYLIKTRGQQVTLSCSPISGHRSVSWYQQTPGQGLQFLFEYFSETQRNKGNFPGRFSGRQFSNSRSEMNVSTLELGDSALYLCASSLVGRLTEQETQYFGPGTRLLVL.

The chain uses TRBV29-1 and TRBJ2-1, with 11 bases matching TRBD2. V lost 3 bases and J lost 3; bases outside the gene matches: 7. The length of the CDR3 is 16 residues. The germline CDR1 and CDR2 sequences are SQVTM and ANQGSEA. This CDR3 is CSVEKGTSGSYNEQFF. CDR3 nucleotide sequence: TGCAGCGTTGAGAAGGGAACTAGCGGGAGCTACAATGAGCAGTTCTTC.

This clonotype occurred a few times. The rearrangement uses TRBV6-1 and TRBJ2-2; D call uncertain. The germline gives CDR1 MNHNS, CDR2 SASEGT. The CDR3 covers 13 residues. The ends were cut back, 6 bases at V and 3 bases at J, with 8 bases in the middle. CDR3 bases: TGTGCCAGCAGACCCTTTGACACCGGGGAGCTGTTTTTT. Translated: CASRPFDTGELFF.

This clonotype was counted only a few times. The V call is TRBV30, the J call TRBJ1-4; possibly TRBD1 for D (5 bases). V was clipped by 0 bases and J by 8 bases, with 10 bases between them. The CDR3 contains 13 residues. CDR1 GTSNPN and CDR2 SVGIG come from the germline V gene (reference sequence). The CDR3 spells CAWSVRGVEKLFF. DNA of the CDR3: TGTGCCTGGAGTGTACGGGGGGTGGAAAAACTGTTTTTT.

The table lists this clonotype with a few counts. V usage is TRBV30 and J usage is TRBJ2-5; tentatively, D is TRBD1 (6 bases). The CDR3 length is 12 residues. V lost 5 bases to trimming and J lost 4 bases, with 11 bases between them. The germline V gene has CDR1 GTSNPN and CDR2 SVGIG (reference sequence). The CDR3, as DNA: TGTGCCTGGGATATAGGGGGAGAGACCCAGTACTTC. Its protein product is CAWDIGGETQYF.

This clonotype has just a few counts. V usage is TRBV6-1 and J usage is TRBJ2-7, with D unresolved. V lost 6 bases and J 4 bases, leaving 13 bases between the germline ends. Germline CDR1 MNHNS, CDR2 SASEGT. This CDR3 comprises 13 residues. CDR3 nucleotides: TGTGCCAGCAGCAGGTCCCCAATTTACGAGCAGTACTTC. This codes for CASSRSPIYEQYF.